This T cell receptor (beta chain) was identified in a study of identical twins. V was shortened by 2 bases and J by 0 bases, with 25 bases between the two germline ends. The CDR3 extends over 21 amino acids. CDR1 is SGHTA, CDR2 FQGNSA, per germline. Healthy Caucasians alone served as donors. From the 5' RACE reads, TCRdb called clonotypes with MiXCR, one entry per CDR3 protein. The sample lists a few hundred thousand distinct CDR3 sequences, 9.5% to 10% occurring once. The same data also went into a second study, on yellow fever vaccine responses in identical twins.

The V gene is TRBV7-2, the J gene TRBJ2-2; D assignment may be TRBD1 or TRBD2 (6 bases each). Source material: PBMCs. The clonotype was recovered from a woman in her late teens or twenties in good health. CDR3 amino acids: CASSLRLKTGGGPSNTGELFF. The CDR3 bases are TGTGCCAGCAGCTTACGGCTAAAAACCGGGGGCGGTCCATCGAACACCGGGGAGCTGTTTTTT.